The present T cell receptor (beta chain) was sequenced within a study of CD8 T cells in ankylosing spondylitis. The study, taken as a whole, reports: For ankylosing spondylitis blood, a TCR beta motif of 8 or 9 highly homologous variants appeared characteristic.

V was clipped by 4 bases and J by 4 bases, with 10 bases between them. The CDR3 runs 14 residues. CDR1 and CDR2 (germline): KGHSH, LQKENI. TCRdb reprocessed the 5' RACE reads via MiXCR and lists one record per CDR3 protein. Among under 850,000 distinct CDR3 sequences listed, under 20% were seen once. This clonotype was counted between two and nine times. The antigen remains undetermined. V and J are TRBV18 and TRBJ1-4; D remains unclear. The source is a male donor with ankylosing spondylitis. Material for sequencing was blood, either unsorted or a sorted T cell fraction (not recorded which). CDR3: CASSRLDGNEKLFF. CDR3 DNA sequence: TGTGCCAGCTCACGGCTGGACGGTAATGAAAAACTGTTTTTT. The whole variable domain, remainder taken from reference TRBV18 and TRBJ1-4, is NAGVMQNPRHLVRRRGQEARLRCSPMKGHSHVYWYRQLPEEGLKFMVYLQKENIIDESGMPKERFSAEFPKEGPSILRIQQVVRGDSAAYFCASSRLDGNEKLFFGSGTQLSVL.